This T cell receptor beta chain was sequenced in a study of blood T cell repertoires in COVID-19. For the study at large: Acute and convalescent COVID-19 specimens originated in the United States, Italy and Spain. The analysed material was cDNA or gDNA that came from T cells, B-cell-depleted T cells, or PBMCs.

Under the authors' procedure: Scientists estimated how many nucleated cells there were by amplifying reference gene primers. Produced via immunoSEQ multiplex PCR; TCRdb's table is partial and in-frame only. The V and J calls and clone size are taken from that table; D and trimming were inferred from the DNA. The sample carries fewer than 350,000 clones, roughly 85% recorded once. Trimming shortened V by 5 bases and J by 6 bases, and 18 bases separated the two germline ends. The CDR3 totals 15 residues. Germline V gene lookup returns CDR1 MNHEY and CDR2 SMNVEV (reference sequence). The chain uses TRBV27 and TRBJ2-3, with TRBD2 as a possible D gene (5 bases). The clonotype was recovered from a human donor in a cohort sampled during active COVID-19. The sequenced material came from peripheral blood. The CDR3 DNA reads TGTGCCAGCAGTCCCCTGAGAGGGTCGGGCGATACGCAGTATTTT. Translation gives CASSPLRGSGDTQYF.